This T cell receptor beta chain came from a study of graft-versus-host responses after intestinal transplantation. On the study more broadly: Recipients were given multivisceral, liver-intestinal, or isolated intestinal transplants. The study gave all recipients anti-thymocyte globulin induction, then tacrolimus and steroids for approximately 3 years. Study conclusions and caveats: Some GvH clones were seen earlier in gut or blood, suggesting intestinal origin. The study found high graft-versus-host to host-versus-graft clonal ratios in allografts of patients with graft-donor T cell macrochimerism.

Germline CDR1 and CDR2: MGHDK and SYGVNS. This CDR3 region has 12 residues. The V end was cut by 6 bases, the J end by 2 bases, with 6 bases between. Points on this clone: Its target is not known.

The table came from immunoSEQ multiplex PCR; TCRdb's copy has only in-frame clones and leaves some out. The sample includes approximately 93,000 clones, just under 95% seen only once; the top ten take about 0.072%. The V call is TRBV25-1, the J call TRBJ2-3; D unresolved. Sequences were derived from unstimulated CD8+ T cells sorted from spleen or lymph node cells, sampled before transplant. The receptor's source is a human donor who was the organ donor for an intestinal transplant. DNA for the CDR3: TGTGCCAGCAGCGGAGCCACAGATACGCAGTATTTT. Protein product: CASSGATDTQYF.